This T cell receptor (beta chain) came from a study of T cell changes during pregnancy in multiple sclerosis. Sequenced by immunoSEQ multiplex PCR; TCRdb stores in-frame clones only, minus some. The sample includes more than 10,000 clones, 88% seen only once; the top ten take more than 6%. The germline V gene encodes CDR1 LNHDA and CDR2 SQIVND (reference sequence). The CDR3 runs 14 residues. J gave up 5 bases and V 5 bases, and 6 bases lay outside the gene matches. This clone is classed as medium-sized. The clonotype originates from a female donor in good health, enrolled as a control in a pregnancy study. The J gene is TRBJ1-5, the V gene TRBV19, with 7 bases that match TRBD1. This sample comprised CD8+ T cells from peripheral blood mononuclear cells, obtained in the second trimester of pregnancy. The CDR3 region is CASSPTGVHQPQHF. The DNA of the CDR3 is TGTGCCAGTAGTCCAACAGGGGTTCATCAGCCCCAGCATTTT.